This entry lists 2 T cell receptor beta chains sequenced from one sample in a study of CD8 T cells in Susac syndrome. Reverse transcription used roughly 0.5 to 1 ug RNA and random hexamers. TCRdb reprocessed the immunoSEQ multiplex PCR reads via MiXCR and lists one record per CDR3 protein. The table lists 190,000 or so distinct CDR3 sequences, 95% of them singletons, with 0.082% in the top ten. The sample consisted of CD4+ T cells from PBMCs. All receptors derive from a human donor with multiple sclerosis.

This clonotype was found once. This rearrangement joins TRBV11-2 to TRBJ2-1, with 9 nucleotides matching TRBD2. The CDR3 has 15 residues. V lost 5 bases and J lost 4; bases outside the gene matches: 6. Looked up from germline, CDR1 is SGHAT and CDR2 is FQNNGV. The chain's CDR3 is CASSLVAGEYNEQFF. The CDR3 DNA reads TGTGCCAGCAGCCTCGTAGCGGGGGAGTACAATGAGCAGTTCTTC.

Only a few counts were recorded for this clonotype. In nucleotides, the CDR3 is TGTGCCAGCAGCGTAGAACAGGTATCCTACGAGCAGTACTTC. Translation: CASSVEQVSYEQYF. The chain carries TRBV9 and TRBJ2-7; perhaps TRBD1 as D (5 bases). Trimming removed 0 bases from V and 1 base from J, with 8 bases in between. CDR1 is SGDLS and CDR2 is YYNGEE in the germline V gene. The CDR3 has 14 residues.